This TCR beta chain comes out of a study of technical replicates of blood from a few donors. This clone was counted once. Assay used: immunoSEQ multiplex PCR; TCRdb lists only in-frame clones, some missing. The sample holds tens of thousands of clones; 90% to 95% are singletons and the top ten take 0.38%. The CDR3 runs to 15 residues. Germline lookup yields CDR1 MNHEY and CDR2 SVGAGI. Trimming stripped 5 bases from V and 7 bases from J, with 20 bases between. Sequencing was done on a sample of T cells isolated from PBMCs. The sequence was collected from a human donor in good health. The gene calls are TRBV6-5 and TRBJ1-1; D may be TRBD1 (6 bases). CDR3 sequence: CASSQTLTGPVEAFF. Here the CDR3 DNA reads TGTGCCAGCAGTCAGACTCTCACAGGGCCCGTTGAAGCTTTCTTT.